This note documents a single T cell receptor (beta chain) sequence. Its antigen is still unknown. No clone much larger than this one lies a single base away; base qualities are absent. Other DNA sequences in this specimen translate into the identical CDR3. CD8 naive samples were CD45RO-negative cells positively selected for CCR7, giving a CD45RA+CCR7+ population that excluded TemRA cells. Healthy HIV-negative adults with no recently reported acute infections or vaccinations were included as donors. Every donor was a Caucasian adult residing in Nashville, Tennessee, USA. Blood was obtained by leukapheresis, after which PBMCs were separated by Ficoll-Histopaque density gradient centrifugation and cryopreserved in liquid nitrogen vapor phase. Analytical flow cytometry was used to check the purity and quantity of each magnetically sorted T cell population. From each sorted fraction, genomic DNA was isolated and quantified by UV absorbance on a Nanodrop 2000c.

The CDR3 goes from the cysteine to the phenylalanine over 13 residues. Only the CDR3 region is kept as DNA, spanning 39 bases read in frame from base 1. The germline V gene encodes CDR1 SGHDT and CDR2 YYEEEE. V loses 0 bases of germline sequence and J loses 4 bases, and the interval between the two ends is 7 bases. Using the deep immunoSEQ assay, multiplex PCR amplified TCR CDR3 regions from genomic DNA. Genomic DNA extracted from each cell subset was distributed evenly over all wells of several immunoSEQ 96-well plates, and each plate served as one replicate. For sorted subsets, approximately 190 ng of genomic DNA, equivalent to around 31,000 T cell genomes, went into each replicate PCR. The purified libraries were quantified using a Qubit 3.0 fluorometer, sized with a Bioanalyzer 2100, and then quantified again using the KAPA Library Quantification kit. Every immunoSEQ 96-well plate was sequenced on a separate single-read 150-cycle Illumina NextSeq 550 flow cell. In the original analysis: Because only junctional sequences without quality scores were contained in the immunoSEQ output, filtering matching that applied to full-length reads could not be performed. To assign V/J genes and CDR3, sequences were annotated using PyIR, a Python wrapper for IgBLAST v1.9, with IMGT germline references. Any read was removed if the V/J assignment was weak (E-value above 1e-6), the CDR3 was missing, or the read contained stop codons, out-of-frame junctions, or ambiguous translated residues. A V3J clonotype was defined by an identical inferred V gene, J gene, and CDR3 amino acid sequence. The percentage overlap between two repertoires was calculated by dividing the number of shared unique clonotypes by the size of the smaller repertoire. Three approaches were used to assess repertoire richness: RTK rarefaction, the Chao1 estimator, and Recon v2.1 estimates of unobserved clonotypes. For all TCRbeta clonotypes obtained by the gDNA method from several donors, generation probabilities were computed with OLGA. TCRdb took this table from immuneACCESS and kept in-frame rearrangements with V and J called. Such tables lack part of the clones; where checked against another copy, unresolved V genes explain under half of the gap, and the rest is unexplained. V, J and clone size are taken as reported in that table, and D and trimming were inferred from the DNA itself. This sample lists about 2 million clones; over 85% were detected once. The top ten hold 1% to 1.5% of the sample.

This sample is part of a study of shared clonotypes between healthy human individuals (dated by TCRdb to between 2020 and 2021). Concerning the study at large: The cohort comprised a couple of women and a few men aged 18 to 49 years. For each donor, three plates each were used for CD4 naive and CD4 memory, two plates were used for CD8 naive, and one plate was used for CD8 memory. To estimate repertoire size and how much clonotypes are shared between individuals, the study performed deep sequencing of blood TCR repertoires from a handful of healthy adults. Different laboratories and diverse techniques were used to prepare libraries and sequence TCR repertoires, to increase sequencing depth and limit assay-specific biases. Between about 0.85 and 9.5 billion PBMCs per donor were obtained by leukapheresis. What the study reported, not specific to this receptor: Pairwise subsampling indicated that sequencing depth was expected to affect the degree of clonotype sharing among donors. Sampling was limited to blood, and TCR repertoires in tissue likely differ from TCR repertoires in blood. Across four donors, 4.5% to 6.5% of naive CD4, roughly 3.4% of naive CD8, about 2.3% of memory CD4, and approximately 0.4% of memory CD8 clonotypes were shared. Naive subsets generally had larger estimated clonotype richness than memory subsets did. Compared with non-shared clonotypes, the clonotypes found in all four sorted-subset donors had higher generation probabilities. Because the study included only a small number of donors, the genetic and exposure-history diversity represented was limited. Rarefaction of sorted-subset datasets indicated incomplete sequencing despite the large sequencing depth.

This receptor chain uses TRBV5-6 and TRBJ1-1; too little of a D gene remains to name it. This clonotype was obtained from a man between 18 and 35 years old in good health. Sequenced material: naive CD8+ T cells sorted from blood. Sample cell subset or site, as interpreted from the label and publication: CD45RA+CCR7+. The bases read TGTGCCAGCAGCTTGGCCGGGGTCACTGAAGCTTTCTTT. Its product reads: CASSLAGVTEAFF.